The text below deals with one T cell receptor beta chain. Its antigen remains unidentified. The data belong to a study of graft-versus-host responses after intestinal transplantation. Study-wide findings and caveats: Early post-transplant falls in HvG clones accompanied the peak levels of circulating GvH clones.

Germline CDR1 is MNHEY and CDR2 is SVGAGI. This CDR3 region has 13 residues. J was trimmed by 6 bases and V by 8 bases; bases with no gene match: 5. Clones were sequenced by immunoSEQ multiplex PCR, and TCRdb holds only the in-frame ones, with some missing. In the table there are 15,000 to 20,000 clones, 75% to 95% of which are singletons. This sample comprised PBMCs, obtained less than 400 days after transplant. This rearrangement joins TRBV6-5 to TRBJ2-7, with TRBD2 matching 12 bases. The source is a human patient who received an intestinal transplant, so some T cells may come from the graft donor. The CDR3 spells CASRTSGIGEQYF. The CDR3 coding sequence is TGTGCCAGCCGGACTAGCGGGATCGGCGAGCAGTACTTC.